This is a list of T cell receptor beta chains from one sample in a study of cytomegalovirus exposure and HLA in healthy donors. Clones were sequenced by immunoSEQ multiplex PCR, and TCRdb holds only the in-frame ones, with some missing. The clone table shows about 65,000 clones, with the ten largest holding approximately 15%. Material: PBMCs. The receptor source for this set is a boy aged 5-17 years in good health and CMV-seronegative. Both conserved end residues are trimmed from each CDR3. The order of the fields is J gene, V gene, CDR3 protein.

J gene: TRBJ1-1; V gene: TRBV30; CDR3 protein: AWTGGITEAF
J gene: TRBJ1-2; V gene: TRBV18; CDR3 protein: ASSPGTNYGYT
J gene: TRBJ1-2; V gene: TRBV4-1; CDR3 protein: ASSQGHTGVRGYT
J gene: TRBJ1-1; V gene: TRBV27; CDR3 protein: ASSFGRVSTEAF
J gene: TRBJ1-1; V gene: TRBV19; CDR3 protein: ASSLDRVTEAF
J gene: TRBJ2-1; V gene: TRBV5-1; CDR3 protein: ASSLAGVAVHNEQF
J gene: TRBJ2-7; V gene: TRBV5-1; CDR3 protein: ASSPITRGGFYEQY
J gene: TRBJ1-1; V gene: TRBV5-4; CDR3 protein: ASSLYSGANTEAF
J gene: TRBJ2-2; V gene: TRBV19; CDR3 protein: ASSIDRGGLNTGELF
J gene: TRBJ2-1; V gene: TRBV28; CDR3 protein: ATLAGGTYNEQF
J gene: TRBJ1-1; V gene: TRBV7-8; CDR3 protein: ASSLGTGASGTEAF
J gene: TRBJ1-5; V gene: TRBV5-1; CDR3 protein: ASSTGTDYQPQH
J gene: TRBJ2-5; V gene: TRBV11-2; CDR3 protein: ASSQSGRAFQETQY
J gene: TRBJ1-4; V gene: TRBV30; CDR3 protein: AWSGTTGATNEKLF
J gene: TRBJ2-7; V gene: TRBV11-2; CDR3 protein: ASSLDPTSHLYEQY
J gene: TRBJ1-2; V gene: TRBV19; CDR3 protein: ASHAGSDYGYT
J gene: TRBJ2-1; V gene: TRBV7-6; CDR3 protein: ASSFTAGGLSEQF
J gene: TRBJ2-1; V gene: TRBV5-1; CDR3 protein: ASSLGGENEQF
J gene: TRBJ1-4; V gene: TRBV7-9; CDR3 protein: ASSLGGTNEKLF
J gene: TRBJ2-2; V gene: TRBV5-1; CDR3 protein: ASSRGTSEERELF
J gene: TRBJ2-5; V gene: TRBV5-1; CDR3 protein: ASSAGTSIQETQY
J gene: TRBJ2-1; V gene: TRBV7-9; CDR3 protein: ASTGGDNEQF
J gene: TRBJ2-1; V gene: TRBV5-1; CDR3 protein: ASSPDGTANYNEQF
J gene: TRBJ1-1; V gene: TRBV6-5; CDR3 protein: ASRRSQGTEAF
J gene: TRBJ1-1; V gene: TRBV30; CDR3 protein: AWRTVNTEAF
J gene: TRBJ2-1; V gene: TRBV25-1; CDR3 protein: ASSDNSGRAWDEQF
J gene: TRBJ1-2; V gene: TRBV7-9; CDR3 protein: ASSLQGALGGYT
J gene: TRBJ2-4; V gene: TRBV4-2; CDR3 protein: ASSNGLAGGVVDPKNIQY
J gene: TRBJ2-1; V gene: TRBV30; CDR3 protein: AWTVAAYNEQF
J gene: TRBJ2-3; V gene: TRBV5-1; CDR3 protein: ASSPIGTSGPSTDTQY
J gene: TRBJ1-1; V gene: TRBV5-6; CDR3 protein: ASSLRDRLRTEAF
J gene: TRBJ2-5; V gene: TRBV7-9; CDR3 protein: ASSLVQGIQETQY
J gene: TRBJ1-2; V gene: TRBV6-5; CDR3 protein: ASSQTGANGYT
J gene: TRBJ2-5; V gene: TRBV5-5; CDR3 protein: ASSLNRLGGETQY
J gene: TRBJ1-4; V gene: TRBV13; CDR3 protein: ASTQDRVREKLF
J gene: TRBJ2-7; V gene: TRBV5-8; CDR3 protein: ASSSTSGRADEQY
J gene: TRBJ2-3; V gene: TRBV5-1; CDR3 protein: ASSLAAAGGGTDTQY
J gene: TRBJ2-5; V gene: TRBV5-1; CDR3 protein: ASSLRDRETQY
J gene: TRBJ2-4; V gene: TRBV5-6; CDR3 protein: ASSFPDTLAKNIQY
J gene: TRBJ2-7; V gene: TRBV5-5; CDR3 protein: ASSLAGGANEQY
J gene: TRBJ2-1; V gene: TRBV6-1; CDR3 protein: ASSDLAGGPYNEQF
J gene: TRBJ2-5; V gene: TRBV6-5; CDR3 protein: ASSYETGETQY
J gene: TRBJ2-7; V gene: TRBV6-5; CDR3 protein: ASSLPGHIYEQY
J gene: TRBJ2-1; V gene: TRBV6-5; CDR3 protein: ASSYSPGAKEF